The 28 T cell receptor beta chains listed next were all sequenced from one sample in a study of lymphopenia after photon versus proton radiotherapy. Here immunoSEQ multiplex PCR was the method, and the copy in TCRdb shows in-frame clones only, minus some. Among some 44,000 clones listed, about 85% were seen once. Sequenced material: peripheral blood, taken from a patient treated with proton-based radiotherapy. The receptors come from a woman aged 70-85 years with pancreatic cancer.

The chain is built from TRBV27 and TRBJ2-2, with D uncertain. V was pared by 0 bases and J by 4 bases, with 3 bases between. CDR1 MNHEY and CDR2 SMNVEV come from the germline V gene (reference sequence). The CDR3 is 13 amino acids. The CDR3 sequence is CASSLSRTGELFF. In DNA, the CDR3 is TGTGCCAGCAGTTTATCCCGCACCGGGGAGCTGTTTTTT.

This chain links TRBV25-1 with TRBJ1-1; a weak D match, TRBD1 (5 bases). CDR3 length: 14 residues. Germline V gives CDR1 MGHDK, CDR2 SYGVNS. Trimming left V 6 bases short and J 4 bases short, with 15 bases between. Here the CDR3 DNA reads TGTGCCAGCAGCCCCCAGGGTAGGGCCACTGAAGCTTTCTTT. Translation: CASSPQGRATEAFF.

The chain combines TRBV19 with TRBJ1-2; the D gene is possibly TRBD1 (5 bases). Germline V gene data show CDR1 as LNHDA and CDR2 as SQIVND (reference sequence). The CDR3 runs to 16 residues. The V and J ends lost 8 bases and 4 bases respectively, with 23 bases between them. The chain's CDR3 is CASQKARGERGYGYTF. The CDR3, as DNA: TGTGCCAGTCAGAAAGCGCGGGGGGAGCGAGGCTATGGCTACACCTTC.

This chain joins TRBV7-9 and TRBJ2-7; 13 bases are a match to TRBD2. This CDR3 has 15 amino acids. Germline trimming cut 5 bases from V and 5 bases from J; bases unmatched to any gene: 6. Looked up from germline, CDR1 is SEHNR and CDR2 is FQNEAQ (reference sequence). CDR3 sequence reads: CASSPPGTSGNEQYF. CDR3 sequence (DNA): TGTGCCAGCAGCCCACCCGGGACTAGCGGGAACGAGCAGTACTTC.

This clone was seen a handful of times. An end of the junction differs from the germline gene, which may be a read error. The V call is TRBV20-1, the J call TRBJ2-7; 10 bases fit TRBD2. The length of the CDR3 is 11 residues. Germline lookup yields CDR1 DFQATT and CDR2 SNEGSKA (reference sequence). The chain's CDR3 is CSTSGNYEQYF. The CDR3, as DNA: TGCAGTACTAGCGGGAACTACGAGCAGTACTTC.

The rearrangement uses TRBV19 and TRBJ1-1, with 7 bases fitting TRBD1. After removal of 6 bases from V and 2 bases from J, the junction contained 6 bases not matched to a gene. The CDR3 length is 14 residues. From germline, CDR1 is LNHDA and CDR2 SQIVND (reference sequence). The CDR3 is CASRWDSYNTEAFF. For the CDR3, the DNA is TGTGCCAGTAGATGGGACAGTTATAACACTGAAGCTTTCTTT.

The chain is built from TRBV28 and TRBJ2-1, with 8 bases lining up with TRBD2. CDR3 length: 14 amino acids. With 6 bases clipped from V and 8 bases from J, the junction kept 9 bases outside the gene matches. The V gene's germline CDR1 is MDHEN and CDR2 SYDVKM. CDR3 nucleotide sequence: TGTGCCAGCAGACGAGCGGGAGCTACGGATGAGCAGTTCTTC. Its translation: CASRRAGATDEQFF.

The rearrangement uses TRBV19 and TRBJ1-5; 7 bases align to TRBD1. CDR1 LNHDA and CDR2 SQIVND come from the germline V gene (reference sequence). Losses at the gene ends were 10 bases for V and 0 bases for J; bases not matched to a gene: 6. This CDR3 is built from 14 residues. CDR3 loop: CATGQLGSNQPQHF. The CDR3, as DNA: TGTGCCACGGGACAGCTCGGTAGCAATCAGCCCCAGCATTTT.

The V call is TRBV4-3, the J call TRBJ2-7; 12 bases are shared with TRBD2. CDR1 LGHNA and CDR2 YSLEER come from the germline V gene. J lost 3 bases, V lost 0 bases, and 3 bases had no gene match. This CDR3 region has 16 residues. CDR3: CASSQEGLAGNYEQYF. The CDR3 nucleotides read TGCGCCAGCAGCCAAGAAGGACTAGCGGGGAACTACGAGCAGTACTTC.

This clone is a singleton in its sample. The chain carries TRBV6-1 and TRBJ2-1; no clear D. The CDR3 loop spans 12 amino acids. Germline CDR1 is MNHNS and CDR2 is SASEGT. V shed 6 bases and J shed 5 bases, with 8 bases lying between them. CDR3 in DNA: TGTGCCAGCAGGGATTATAACAATGAGCAGTTCTTC. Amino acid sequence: CASRDYNNEQFF.

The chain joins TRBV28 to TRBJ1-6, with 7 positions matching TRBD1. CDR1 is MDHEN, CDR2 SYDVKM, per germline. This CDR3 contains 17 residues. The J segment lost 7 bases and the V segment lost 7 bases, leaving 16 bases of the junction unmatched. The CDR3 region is CASITAETGRRNSPLHF. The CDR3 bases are TGTGCCAGCATCACCGCTGAGACAGGGAGGCGAAATTCACCCCTCCACTTT.

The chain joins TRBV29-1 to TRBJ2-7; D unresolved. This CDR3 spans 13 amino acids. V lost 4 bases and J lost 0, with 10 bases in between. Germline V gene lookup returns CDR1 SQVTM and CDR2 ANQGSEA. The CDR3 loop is CSVAGVPSYEQYF. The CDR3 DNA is TGCAGCGTTGCAGGAGTTCCCTCCTACGAGCAGTACTTC.

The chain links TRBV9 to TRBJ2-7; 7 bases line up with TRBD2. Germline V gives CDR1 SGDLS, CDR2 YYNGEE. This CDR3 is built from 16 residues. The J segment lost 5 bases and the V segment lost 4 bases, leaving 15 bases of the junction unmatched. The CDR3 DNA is TGTGCCAGCAGCTCGGGGGGTGGACTAGTTGTGGACGAGCAGTACTTC. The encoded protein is CASSSGGGLVVDEQYF.

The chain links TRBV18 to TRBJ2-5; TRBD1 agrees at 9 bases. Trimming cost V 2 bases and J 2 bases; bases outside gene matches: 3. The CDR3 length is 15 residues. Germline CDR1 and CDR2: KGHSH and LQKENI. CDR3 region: CASSPGDRVQETQYF. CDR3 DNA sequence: TGTGCCAGCTCACCAGGGGACAGGGTACAAGAGACCCAGTACTTC.

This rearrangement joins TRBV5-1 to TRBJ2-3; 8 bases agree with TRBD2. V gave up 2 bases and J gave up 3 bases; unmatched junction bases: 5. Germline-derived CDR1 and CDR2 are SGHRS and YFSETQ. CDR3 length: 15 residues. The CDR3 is CASSLAGVGTDTQYF. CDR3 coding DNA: TGCGCCAGCAGCTTAGCGGGAGTAGGAACAGATACGCAGTATTTT.

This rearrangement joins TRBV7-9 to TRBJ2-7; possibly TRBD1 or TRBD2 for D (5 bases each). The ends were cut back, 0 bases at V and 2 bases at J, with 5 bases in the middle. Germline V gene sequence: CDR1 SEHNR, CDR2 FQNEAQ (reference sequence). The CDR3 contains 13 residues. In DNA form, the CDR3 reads TGTGCCAGCAGCTTAGCGGGGGCCTACGAGCAGTACTTC. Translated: CASSLAGAYEQYF.

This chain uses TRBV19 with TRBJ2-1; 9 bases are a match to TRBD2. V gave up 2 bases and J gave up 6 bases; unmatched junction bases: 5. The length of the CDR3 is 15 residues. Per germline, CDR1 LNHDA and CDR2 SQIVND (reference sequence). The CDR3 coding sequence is TGTGCCAGTAGTATACTAGCGGGGCAAAGCAATGAGCAGTTCTTC. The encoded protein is CASSILAGQSNEQFF.

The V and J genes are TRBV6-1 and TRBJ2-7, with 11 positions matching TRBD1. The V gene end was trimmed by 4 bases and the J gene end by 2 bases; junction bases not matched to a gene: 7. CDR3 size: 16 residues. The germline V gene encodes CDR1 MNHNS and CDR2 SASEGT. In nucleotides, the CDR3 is TGTGCCAGCAGTGTCCCGGGACAGGGGGGTGCCTACGAGCAGTACTTC. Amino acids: CASSVPGQGGAYEQYF.

The CDR3 protein is CASSRTERYEQYF. The DNA of the CDR3 is TGTGCCAGCAGTCGGACGGAAAGGTACGAGCAGTACTTC. This rearrangement joins TRBV6-1 to TRBJ2-7; D is ambiguous. This CDR3 is built from 13 residues. Trimming pared 5 bases from V and 4 bases from J, leaving 12 bases between. Germline V gene data show CDR1 as MNHNS and CDR2 as SASEGT.

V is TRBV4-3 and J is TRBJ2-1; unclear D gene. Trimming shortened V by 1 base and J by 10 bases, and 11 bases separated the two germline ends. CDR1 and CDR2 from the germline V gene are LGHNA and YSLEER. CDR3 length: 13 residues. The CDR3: CASSQVYGGEQFF. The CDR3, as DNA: TGCGCCAGCAGCCAAGTTTACGGTGGGGAGCAGTTCTTC.

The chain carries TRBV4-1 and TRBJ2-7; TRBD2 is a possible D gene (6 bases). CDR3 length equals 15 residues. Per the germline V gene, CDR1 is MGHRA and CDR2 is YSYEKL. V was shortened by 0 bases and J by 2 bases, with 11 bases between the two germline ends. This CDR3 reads CASSQEGGGPYEQYF. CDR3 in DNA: TGCGCCAGCAGCCAAGAAGGTGGAGGGCCCTACGAGCAGTACTTC.

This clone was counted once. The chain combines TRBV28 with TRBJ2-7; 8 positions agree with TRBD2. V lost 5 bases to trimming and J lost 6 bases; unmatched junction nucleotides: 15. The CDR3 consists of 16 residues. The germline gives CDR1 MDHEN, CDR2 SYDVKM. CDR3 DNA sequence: TGTGCCAGCAGTGGATCCCAGGCTAGCGGGCTCTTCGAGCAGTACTTC. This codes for CASSGSQASGLFEQYF.

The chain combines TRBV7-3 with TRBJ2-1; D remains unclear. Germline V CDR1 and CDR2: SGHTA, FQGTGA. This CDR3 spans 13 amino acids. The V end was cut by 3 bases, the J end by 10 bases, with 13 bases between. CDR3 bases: TGTGCCAGCAGCTTCCTTACCAGCCCCGAGCAGTTCTTC. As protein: CASSFLTSPEQFF.

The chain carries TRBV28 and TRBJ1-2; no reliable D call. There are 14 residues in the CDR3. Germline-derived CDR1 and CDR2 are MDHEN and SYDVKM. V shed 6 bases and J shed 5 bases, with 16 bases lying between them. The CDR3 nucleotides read TGTGCCAGCAGGCCGGGAGACCGTAGGTATGGCTACACCTTC. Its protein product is CASRPGDRRYGYTF.

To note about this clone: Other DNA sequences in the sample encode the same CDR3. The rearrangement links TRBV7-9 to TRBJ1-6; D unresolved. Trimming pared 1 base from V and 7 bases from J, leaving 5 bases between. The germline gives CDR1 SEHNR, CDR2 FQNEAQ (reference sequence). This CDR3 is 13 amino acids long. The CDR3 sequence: CASSLEGNSPLHF. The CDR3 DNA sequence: TGTGCCAGCAGCTTAGAGGGAAATTCACCCCTCCACTTT.

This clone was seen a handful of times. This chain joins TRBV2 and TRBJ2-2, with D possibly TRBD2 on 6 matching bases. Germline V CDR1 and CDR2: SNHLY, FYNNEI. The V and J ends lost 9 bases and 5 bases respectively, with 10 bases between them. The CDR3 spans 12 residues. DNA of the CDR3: TGTGCCAGATCGACTAGGACCGGGGAGCTGTTTTTT. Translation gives CARSTRTGELFF.

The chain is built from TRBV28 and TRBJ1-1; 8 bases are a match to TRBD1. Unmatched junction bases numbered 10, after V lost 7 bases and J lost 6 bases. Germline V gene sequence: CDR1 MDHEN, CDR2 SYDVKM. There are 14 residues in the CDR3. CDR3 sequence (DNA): TGTGCCAGCACCAAGGACAGGGTAGTGGCTGAAGCTTTCTTT. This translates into CASTKDRVVAEAFF. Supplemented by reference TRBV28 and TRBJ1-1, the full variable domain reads DVKVTQSSRYLVKRTGEKVFLECVQDMDHENMFWYRQDPGLGLRLIYFSYDVKMKEKGDIPEGYSVSREKKERFSLILESASTNQTSMYLCASTKDRVVAEAFFGQGTRLTVV.

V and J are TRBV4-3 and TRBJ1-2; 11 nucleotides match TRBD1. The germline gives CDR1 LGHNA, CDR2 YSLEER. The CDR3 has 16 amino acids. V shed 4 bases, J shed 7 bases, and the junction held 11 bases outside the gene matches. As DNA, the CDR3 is TGCGCCAGCAGCCTCTTAACAGGACAGGGGGCAGGTGGCTACACCTTC. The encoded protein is CASSLLTGQGAGGYTF.